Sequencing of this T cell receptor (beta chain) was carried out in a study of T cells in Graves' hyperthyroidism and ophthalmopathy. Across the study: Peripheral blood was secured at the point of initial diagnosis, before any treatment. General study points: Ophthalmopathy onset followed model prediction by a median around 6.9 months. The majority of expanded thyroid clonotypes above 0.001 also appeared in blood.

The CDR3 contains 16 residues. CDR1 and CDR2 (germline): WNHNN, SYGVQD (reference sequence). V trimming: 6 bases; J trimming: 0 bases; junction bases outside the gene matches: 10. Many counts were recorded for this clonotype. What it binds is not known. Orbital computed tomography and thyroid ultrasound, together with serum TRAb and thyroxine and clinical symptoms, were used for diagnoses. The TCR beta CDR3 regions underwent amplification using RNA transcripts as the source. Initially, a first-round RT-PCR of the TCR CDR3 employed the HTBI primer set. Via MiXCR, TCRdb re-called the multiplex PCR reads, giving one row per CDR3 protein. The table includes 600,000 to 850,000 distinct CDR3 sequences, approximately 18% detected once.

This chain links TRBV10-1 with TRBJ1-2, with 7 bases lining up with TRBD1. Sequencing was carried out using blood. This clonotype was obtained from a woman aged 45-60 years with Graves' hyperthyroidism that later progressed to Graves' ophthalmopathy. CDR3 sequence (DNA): TGCGCCAGCAGCCCGAGGGGGCGCGAGGCTAACTATGGCTACACCTTC. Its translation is CASSPRGREANYGYTF.